Described below is a single T cell receptor beta chain sequence and its context. What it binds is not known. A sample-barcoded 5' primer and a J-beta primer mix were used in a second PCR of roughly 7 to 11 cycles. TCRdb independently ran MiXCR on the 5' RACE reads; one entry per CDR3 protein. Among approximately 820,000 distinct CDR3 sequences listed, roughly 44% were seen once. This specimen comes from a study of blood T cells in healthy people across ages. General study points: Age showed a roughly linear inverse relationship with TCR beta diversity per million T cells.

Germline V gene data show CDR1 as LGHNA and CDR2 as YSLEER. The CDR3 length is 13 residues. Unmatched junction bases numbered 3, after V lost 1 base and J lost 7 bases. The TCR comes from a man aged 60-69 years in good health. Sequenced sample: blood. The chain combines TRBV4-3 with TRBJ1-2, with 7 bases that match TRBD1. CDR3 sequence: CASSQGTGPGYTF. CDR3 coding DNA: TGCGCCAGCAGCCAAGGGACAGGTCCTGGCTACACCTTC.